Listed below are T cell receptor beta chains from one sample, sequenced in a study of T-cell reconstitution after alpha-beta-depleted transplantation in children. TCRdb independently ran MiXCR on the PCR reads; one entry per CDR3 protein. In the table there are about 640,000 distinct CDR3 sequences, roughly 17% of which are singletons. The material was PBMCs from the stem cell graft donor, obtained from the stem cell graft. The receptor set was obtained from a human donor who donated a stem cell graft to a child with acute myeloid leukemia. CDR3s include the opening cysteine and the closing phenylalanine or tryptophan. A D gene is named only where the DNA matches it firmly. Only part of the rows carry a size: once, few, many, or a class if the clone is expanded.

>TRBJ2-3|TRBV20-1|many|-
TGCAGTGCGCGGGTGTATGGCACAGATACGCAGTATTTT
CSARVYGTDTQYF
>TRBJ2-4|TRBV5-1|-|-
TGCGCCAGCAGCTTGGAGGTTGGGCAAACCAAAAACATTCAGTACTTC
CASSLEVGQTKNIQYF
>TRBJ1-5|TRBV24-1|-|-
TGTGCCACCAGTGTCGGGGGTCAGCCCCAGCATTTT
CATSVGGQPQHF
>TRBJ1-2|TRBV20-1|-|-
TGCAGTGCTAGAGACCCGTCGACAGAGTACCTCTATGGCTACACCTTC
CSARDPSTEYLYGYTF
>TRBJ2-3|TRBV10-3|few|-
TGTGCCATCAGTGAGTCTAAGGCTTTTTGGCAGTATTTT
CAISESKAFWQYF
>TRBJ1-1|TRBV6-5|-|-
TGTGCCAGCAGTTACCTGCGGGGAGATAACACTGAAGCTTTCTTT
CASSYLRGDNTEAFF
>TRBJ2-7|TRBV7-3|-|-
TGTGCCAGCAGCCTCCCAAGAAGGTTGGACGAGCAGTACTTC
CASSLPRRLDEQYF
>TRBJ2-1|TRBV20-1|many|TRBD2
TGCAGTGCTAGCGGGCTAGCGGGGAGCTCCTACAATGAGCAGTTCTTC
CSASGLAGSSYNEQFF
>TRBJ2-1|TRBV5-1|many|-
TGCGCCAGCAGCTTGGCGTACACCAGCCTTAACAATGAGCAGTTCTTC
CASSLAYTSLNNEQFF
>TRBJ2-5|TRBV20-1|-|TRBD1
TGCTGTGCTAGAGGTGCCGTAGCGACAGGGGATCAAGAGACCCAGTACTTC
CCARGAVATGDQETQYF
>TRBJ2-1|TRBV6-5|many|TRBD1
TGTGCCAGCAGTTACGGGGACAGAGACGCTTACAATGAGCAGTTCTTC
CASSYGDRDAYNEQFF
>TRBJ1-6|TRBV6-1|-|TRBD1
TGTGCCAGCACCCTAGGGGGGGACAGGGTCGATTCACCCCTCCACTTT
CASTLGGDRVDSPLHF
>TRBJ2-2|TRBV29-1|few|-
TGCAGCGCCCTTAGGCAGGGGAACACCGGGGAGCTGTTTTTT
CSALRQGNTGELFF
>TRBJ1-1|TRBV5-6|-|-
TGTGCCAGCAGCTTGTTTCAGGGTTGGAACACTGAAGCTTTCTTT
CASSLFQGWNTEAFF
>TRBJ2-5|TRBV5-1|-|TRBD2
TGCGCCAGCAGCTTGGACCCTAGCGGGGGGGCGGCTATGTTGACCCAGTACTTC
CASSLDPSGGAAMLTQYF
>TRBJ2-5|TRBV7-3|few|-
TGTGCCAGCAGCCCAAGTCCCAGAAAAGGTGCCGGAGAGACCCAGTACTTC
CASSPSPRKGAGETQYF